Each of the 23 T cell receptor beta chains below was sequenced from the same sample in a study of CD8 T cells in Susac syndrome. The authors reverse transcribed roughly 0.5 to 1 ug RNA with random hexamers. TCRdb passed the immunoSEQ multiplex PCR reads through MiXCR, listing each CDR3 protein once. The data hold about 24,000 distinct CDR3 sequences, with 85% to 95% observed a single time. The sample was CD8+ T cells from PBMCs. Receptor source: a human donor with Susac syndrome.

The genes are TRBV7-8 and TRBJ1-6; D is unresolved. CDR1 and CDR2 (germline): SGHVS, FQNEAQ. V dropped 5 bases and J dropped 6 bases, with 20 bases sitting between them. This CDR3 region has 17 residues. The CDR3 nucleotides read TGTGCCAGCAGCCCGCCAGGACGAGGGCCGGGTAATTCACCCCTCCACTTT. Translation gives CASSPPGRGPGNSPLHF.

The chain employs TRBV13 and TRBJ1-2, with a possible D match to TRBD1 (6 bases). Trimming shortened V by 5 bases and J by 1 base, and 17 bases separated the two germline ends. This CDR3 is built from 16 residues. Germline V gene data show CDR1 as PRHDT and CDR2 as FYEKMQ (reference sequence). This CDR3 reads CASSERDTKFNYGYTF. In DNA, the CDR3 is TGTGCCAGCAGCGAAAGGGACACAAAATTTAACTATGGCTACACCTTC.

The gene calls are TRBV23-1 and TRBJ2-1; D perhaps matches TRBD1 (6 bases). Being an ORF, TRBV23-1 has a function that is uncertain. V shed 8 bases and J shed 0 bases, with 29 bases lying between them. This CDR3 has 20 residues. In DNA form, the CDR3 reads TGCGCCAGCTTGCAGCAGTCAGGTTGTAGGGGGATAAGCTCCTACAATGAGCAGTTCTTC. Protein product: CASLQQSGCRGISSYNEQFF.

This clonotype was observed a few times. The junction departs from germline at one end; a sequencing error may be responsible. The CDR3 spells CASSQDSFNEQFF. The CDR3 DNA reads as TGTGCCAGCAGCCAAGATTCCTTCAATGAGCAGTTCTTC. This sequence joins TRBV4-2 and TRBJ2-1, with no clear D. Germline V gene lookup returns CDR1 LGHNA and CDR2 YNFKEQ. The CDR3 sequence is 13 residues long.

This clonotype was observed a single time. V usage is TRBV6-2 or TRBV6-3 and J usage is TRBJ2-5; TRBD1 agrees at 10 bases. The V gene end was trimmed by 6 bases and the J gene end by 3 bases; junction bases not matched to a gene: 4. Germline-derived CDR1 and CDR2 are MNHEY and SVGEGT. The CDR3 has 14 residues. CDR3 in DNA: TGTGCCAGCAGCCCGACAGGGGGCAAAGAGACCCAGTACTTC. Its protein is CASSPTGGKETQYF.

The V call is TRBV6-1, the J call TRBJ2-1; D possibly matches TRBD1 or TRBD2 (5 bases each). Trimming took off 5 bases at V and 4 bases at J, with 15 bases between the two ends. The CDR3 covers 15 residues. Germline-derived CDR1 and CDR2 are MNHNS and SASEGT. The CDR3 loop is CASSKTERLYNEQFF. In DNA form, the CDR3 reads TGTGCCAGCAGTAAGACAGAGCGGTTGTACAATGAGCAGTTCTTC.

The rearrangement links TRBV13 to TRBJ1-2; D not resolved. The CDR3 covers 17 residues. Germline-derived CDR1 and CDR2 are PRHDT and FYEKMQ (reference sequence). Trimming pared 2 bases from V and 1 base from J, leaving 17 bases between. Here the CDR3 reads CASSLSVFGSNNYGYTF. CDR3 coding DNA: TGTGCCAGCAGCTTATCGGTTTTTGGTTCGAATAACTATGGCTACACCTTC.

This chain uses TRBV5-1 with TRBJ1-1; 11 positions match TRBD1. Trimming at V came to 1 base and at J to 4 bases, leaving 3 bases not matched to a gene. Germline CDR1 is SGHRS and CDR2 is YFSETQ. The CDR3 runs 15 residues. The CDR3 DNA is TGCGCCAGCAGCTTGACCGGGACAGGGGGCACTGAAGCTTTCTTT. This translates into CASSLTGTGGTEAFF.

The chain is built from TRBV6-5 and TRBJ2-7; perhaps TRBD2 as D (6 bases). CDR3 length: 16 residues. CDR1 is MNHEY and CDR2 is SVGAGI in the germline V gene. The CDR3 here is CAKPVRDLPSSYEQYF. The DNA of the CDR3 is TGTGCTAAGCCAGTTAGGGACTTGCCGAGCTCCTACGAGCAGTACTTC.

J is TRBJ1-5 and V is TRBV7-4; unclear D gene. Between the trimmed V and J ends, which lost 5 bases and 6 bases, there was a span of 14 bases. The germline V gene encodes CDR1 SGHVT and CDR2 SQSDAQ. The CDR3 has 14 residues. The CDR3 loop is CASSLGYWSQPQHF. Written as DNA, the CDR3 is TGTGCCAGCAGCCTCGGATATTGGTCTCAGCCCCAGCATTTT.

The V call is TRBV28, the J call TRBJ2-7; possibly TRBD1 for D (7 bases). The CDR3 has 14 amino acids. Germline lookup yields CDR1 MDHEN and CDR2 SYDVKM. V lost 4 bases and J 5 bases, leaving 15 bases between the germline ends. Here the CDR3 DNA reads TGTGCCAGCAGTTACATGACAGGGAGGAACGAGCAGTACTTC. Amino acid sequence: CASSYMTGRNEQYF.

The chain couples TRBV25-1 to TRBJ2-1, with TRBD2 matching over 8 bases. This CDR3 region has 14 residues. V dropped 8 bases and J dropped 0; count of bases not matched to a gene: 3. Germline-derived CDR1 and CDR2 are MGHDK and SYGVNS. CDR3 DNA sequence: TGTGCCAGCCGTAGCGGGGACTCCTACAATGAGCAGTTCTTC. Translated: CASRSGDSYNEQFF. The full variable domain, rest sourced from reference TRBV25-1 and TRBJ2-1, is EADIYQTPRYLVIGTGKKITLECSQTMGHDKMYWYQQDPGMELHLIHYSYGVNSTEKGDLSSESTVSRIRTEHFPLTLESARPSHTSQYLCASRSGDSYNEQFFGPGTRLTVL.

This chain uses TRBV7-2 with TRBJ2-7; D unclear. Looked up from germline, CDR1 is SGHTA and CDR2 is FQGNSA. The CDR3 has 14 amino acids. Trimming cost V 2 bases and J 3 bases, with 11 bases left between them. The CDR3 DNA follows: TGTGCCAGCAGCTTATCGGCAGGATTCTACGAGCAGTACTTC. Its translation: CASSLSAGFYEQYF.

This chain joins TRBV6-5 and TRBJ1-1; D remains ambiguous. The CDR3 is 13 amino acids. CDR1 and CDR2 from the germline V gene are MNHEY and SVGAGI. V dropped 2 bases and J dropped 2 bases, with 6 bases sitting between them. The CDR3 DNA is TGTGCCAGCAGTTACGAGTTCAACACTGAAGCTTTCTTT. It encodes CASSYEFNTEAFF.

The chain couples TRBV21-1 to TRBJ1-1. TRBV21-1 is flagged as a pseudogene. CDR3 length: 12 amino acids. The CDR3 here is CASRAVTGEAFF. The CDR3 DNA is TGTGCCAGCAGAGCAGTAACCGGTGAAGCTTTCTTT.

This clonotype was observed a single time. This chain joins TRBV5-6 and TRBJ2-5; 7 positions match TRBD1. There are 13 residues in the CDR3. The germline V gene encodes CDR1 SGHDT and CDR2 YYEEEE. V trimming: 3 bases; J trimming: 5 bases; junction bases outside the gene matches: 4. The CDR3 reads CASSSGQRETQYF. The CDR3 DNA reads TGTGCCAGCAGCTCGGGACAGCGGGAGACCCAGTACTTC.

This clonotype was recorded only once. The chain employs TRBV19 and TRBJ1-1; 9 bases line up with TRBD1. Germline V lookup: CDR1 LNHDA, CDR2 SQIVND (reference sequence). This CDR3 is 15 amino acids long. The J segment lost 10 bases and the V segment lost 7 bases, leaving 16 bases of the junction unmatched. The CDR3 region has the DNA TGTGCCAGTATAGGCCAGGACAGGGGTTCTTTTGCAGCTTTCTTT. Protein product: CASIGQDRGSFAAFF.

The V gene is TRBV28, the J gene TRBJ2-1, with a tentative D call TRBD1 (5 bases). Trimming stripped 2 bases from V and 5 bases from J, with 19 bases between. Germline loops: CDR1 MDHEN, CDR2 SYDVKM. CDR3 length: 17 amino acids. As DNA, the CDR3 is TGTGCCAGCAGTTTACTGCGAGGATTGTTGGGGCACAATGAGCAGTTCTTC. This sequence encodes CASSLLRGLLGHNEQFF.

The CDR3 coding sequence is TGTGCCAGCAGAGACAGTCAAAATAATTCACCCCTCCACTTT. Translated, it gives CASRDSQNNSPLHF. The V gene is TRBV28, the J gene TRBJ1-6; D is perhaps TRBD1 (5 bases). The CDR3 totals 14 residues. Germline V lookup: CDR1 MDHEN, CDR2 SYDVKM. V was cut by 6 bases and J by 5 bases, with 11 bases left in between. The full variable domain, rest sourced from reference TRBV28 and TRBJ1-6, is DVKVTQSSRYLVKRTGEKVFLECVQDMDHENMFWYRQDPGLGLRLIYFSYDVKMKEKGDIPEGYSVSREKKERFSLILESASTNQTSMYLCASRDSQNNSPLHFGNGTRLTVT.

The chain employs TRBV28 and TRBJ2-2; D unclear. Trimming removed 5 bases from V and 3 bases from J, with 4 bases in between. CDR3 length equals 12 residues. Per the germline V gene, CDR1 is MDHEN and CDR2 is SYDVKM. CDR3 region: CASSPYTGELFF. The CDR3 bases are TGTGCCAGCAGTCCTTACACCGGGGAGCTGTTTTTT.

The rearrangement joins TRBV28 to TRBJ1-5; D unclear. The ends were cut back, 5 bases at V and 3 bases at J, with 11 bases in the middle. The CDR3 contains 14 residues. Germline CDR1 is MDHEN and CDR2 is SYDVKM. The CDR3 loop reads CASSLDADNQPQHF. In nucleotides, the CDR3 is TGTGCCAGCAGTCTCGACGCGGACAATCAGCCCCAGCATTTT. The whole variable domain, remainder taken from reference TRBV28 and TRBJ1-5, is DVKVTQSSRYLVKRTGEKVFLECVQDMDHENMFWYRQDPGLGLRLIYFSYDVKMKEKGDIPEGYSVSREKKERFSLILESASTNQTSMYLCASSLDADNQPQHFGDGTRLSIL.

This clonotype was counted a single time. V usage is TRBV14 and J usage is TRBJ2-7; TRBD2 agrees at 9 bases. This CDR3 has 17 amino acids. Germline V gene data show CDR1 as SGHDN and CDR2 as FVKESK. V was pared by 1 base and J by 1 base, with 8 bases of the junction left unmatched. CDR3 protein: CASSQGELAGRSYEQYF. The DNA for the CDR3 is TGTGCCAGCAGCCAAGGGGAACTAGCGGGTAGATCCTACGAGCAGTACTTC.

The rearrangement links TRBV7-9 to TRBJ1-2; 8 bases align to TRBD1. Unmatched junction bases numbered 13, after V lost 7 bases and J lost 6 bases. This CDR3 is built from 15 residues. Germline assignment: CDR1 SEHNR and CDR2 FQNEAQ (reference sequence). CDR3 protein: CASIWGQGAEDGYTF. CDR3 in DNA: TGTGCCAGCATCTGGGGGCAGGGGGCTGAAGATGGCTACACCTTC.